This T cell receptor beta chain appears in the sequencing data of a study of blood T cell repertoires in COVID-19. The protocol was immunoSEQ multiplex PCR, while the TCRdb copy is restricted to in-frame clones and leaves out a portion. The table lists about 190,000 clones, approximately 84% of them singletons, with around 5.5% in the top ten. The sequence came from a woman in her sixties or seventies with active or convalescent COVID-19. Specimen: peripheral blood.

The CDR3: CASSRTGVESNTEAFF. The CDR3 DNA is TGTGCCAGCAGTCGGACAGGGGTTGAGTCGAACACTGAAGCTTTCTTT. V usage is TRBV2 and J usage is TRBJ1-1, with TRBD1 matching 9 bases. The trim removed 5 bases at V and 1 base at J, leaving 8 bases unmatched. The CDR3 extends over 16 amino acids. In germline, CDR1 is SNHLY, CDR2 FYNNEI. Variable domain in full (rest from reference TRBV2 and TRBJ1-1): EPEVTQTPSHQVTQMGQEVILRCVPISNHLYFYWYRQILGQKVEFLVSFYNNEISEKSEIFDDQFSVERPDGSNFTLKIRSTKLEDSAMYFCASSRTGVESNTEAFFGQGTRLTVV.